Below are 2 T cell receptor beta chains sequenced from a single sample in a study of CD8 T cell repertoires and HIV-1 epitope variants (dated by TCRdb to the early 2020s). Their target antigens are unknown. Library generation was performed with the immunoSEQ multiplex PCR assay. Not all clones reach the TCRdb copy of this immuneACCESS table, which keeps in-frame sequences only. Checked studies attribute under half of the gap to unresolved V genes and leave the rest unexplained. The sample data list 6,000 to 7,000 clones, and 60% to 75% of these were observed just once. The top ten clones comprise approximately 40% of the sample. Sequenced sample: cultured CD8+ T cells derived from PBMCs. The receptors originated from a male donor with HIV.

A few counts support this clone. The genes are TRBV2 and TRBJ2-7, with 7 bases that match TRBD1. CDR1 is SNHLY and CDR2 is FYNNEI in the germline V gene. After removal of 2 bases from V and 3 bases from J, the junction contained 4 bases not matched to a gene. The CDR3 covers 14 residues. CDR3 region: CASSESAGGYEQYF. The DNA of the CDR3 is TGTGCCAGCAGTGAATCGGCAGGGGGCTACGAGCAGTACTTC.

The gene calls are TRBV5-6 and TRBJ2-7; a weak D match, TRBD2 (5 bases). The germline V gene has CDR1 SGHDT and CDR2 YYEEEE. This CDR3 comprises 12 residues. Trimming left V 2 bases short and J 13 bases short, with 16 bases between. CDR3 loop: CASSLEGHKGYF. The DNA for the CDR3 is TGTGCCAGCAGCTTAGAGGGCCATAAGGGATACTTC.